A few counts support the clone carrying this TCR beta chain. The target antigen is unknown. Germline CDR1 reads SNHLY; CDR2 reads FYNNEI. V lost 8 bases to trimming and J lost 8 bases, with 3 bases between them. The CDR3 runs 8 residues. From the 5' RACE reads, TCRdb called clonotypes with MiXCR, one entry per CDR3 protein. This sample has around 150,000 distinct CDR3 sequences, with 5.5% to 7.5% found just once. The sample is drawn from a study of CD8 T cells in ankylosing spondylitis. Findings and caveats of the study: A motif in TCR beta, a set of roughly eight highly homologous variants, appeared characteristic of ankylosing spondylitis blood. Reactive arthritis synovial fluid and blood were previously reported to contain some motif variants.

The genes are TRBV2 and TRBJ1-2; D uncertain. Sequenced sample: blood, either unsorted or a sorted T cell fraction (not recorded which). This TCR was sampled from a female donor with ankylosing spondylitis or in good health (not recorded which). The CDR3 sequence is CASGGYTF. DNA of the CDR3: TGTGCCAGCGGGGGCTACACCTTC.